A single sample is the source of the 27 T cell receptor beta chains below, sequenced in a study of CD8+CD57+ T cells in acquired aplastic anemia. According to the study, genomic DNA was the template for TCR beta VDJ and CDR3 profiling. TCRdb ran MiXCR on the reads and lists one entry per CDR3 protein. The sample comprises roughly 300,000 distinct CDR3 sequences, roughly half of which are singletons, and 6.5% to 10% rests with the top ten. Sequencing was done on a sample of sorted CD4+, CD8+, or CD8+CD57+ T cells (not recorded which) from PBMCs. All receptors derive from a human donor with severe aplastic anemia or a healthy control (not recorded which).

The sample holds a few counts of this clonotype. The V gene is TRBV24-1, the J gene TRBJ2-6, with D maybe TRBD1 (7 bases). Germline assignment: CDR1 KGHDR and CDR2 SFDVKD. The ends were cut back, 4 bases at V and 3 bases at J, with 12 bases in the middle. The CDR3 has 16 amino acids. CDR3 residues: CATSDYRGGGANVLTF. The CDR3 DNA reads as TGTGCCACCAGTGACTACAGGGGAGGTGGGGCCAACGTCCTGACTTTC.

This clonotype was detected many times. The chain links TRBV2 to TRBJ1-4, with D possibly being TRBD1 (5 bases). Germline assignment: CDR1 SNHLY and CDR2 FYNNEI. The V gene lost 7 bases and the J gene lost 5 bases, with 17 bases spanning the gap. The CDR3 has 15 amino acids. The CDR3 coding sequence is TGTGCCAGCACCCGACAAATTGGACAAAATGAAAAACTGTTTTTT. Protein sequence: CASTRQIGQNEKLFF.

The J gene is TRBJ2-7, the V gene TRBV7-2; D might be TRBD1 (5 bases). The germline V gene has CDR1 SGHTA and CDR2 FQGNSA. There are 12 residues in the CDR3. Trimming pared 7 bases from V and 3 bases from J, leaving 10 bases between. For the CDR3, the DNA is TGTGCCAGCATTGCTAGGGGCTACGAGCAGTACTTC. Translated, it gives CASIARGYEQYF.

This clonotype was detected ten times or more. V is TRBV20-1 and J is TRBJ1-1; D unclear. The V gene's germline CDR1 is DFQATT and CDR2 SNEGSKA (reference sequence). The CDR3 consists of 12 residues. Trimming took off 2 bases at V and 1 base at J, with 5 bases between the two ends. As DNA, the CDR3 is TGCAGTGCTAGACCTTGGAACACTGAAGCTTTCTTT. Residues: CSARPWNTEAFF.

J is TRBJ2-2 and V is TRBV4-1; 7 bases align to TRBD1. Germline CDR1 reads MGHRA; CDR2 reads YSYEKL. The CDR3 loop spans 15 amino acids. J was trimmed by 4 bases and V by 6 bases; bases with no gene match: 8. For the CDR3, the DNA is TGCGCCAGCAGTCAGGGGACAGTGACCACCGGGGAGCTGTTTTTT. This sequence encodes CASSQGTVTTGELFF.

V usage is TRBV15 and J usage is TRBJ2-1; 11 bases are a match to TRBD2. V gave up 1 base and J gave up 6 bases; unmatched junction bases: 2. Germline loops: CDR1 LNHNV, CDR2 YYDKDF (reference sequence). This CDR3 has 15 amino acids. CDR3 protein: CATSRVLAGANEQFF. CDR3 coding DNA: TGTGCCACCAGCAGAGTACTAGCGGGGGCCAATGAGCAGTTCTTC.

The rearrangement links TRBV5-1 to TRBJ2-7; 8 nucleotides align to TRBD1. Germline loops: CDR1 SGHRS, CDR2 YFSETQ. Trimming cost V 4 bases and J 5 bases; bases outside gene matches: 11. The CDR3 extends over 15 amino acids. The CDR3 loop reads CASSETGQGRDEQYF. The CDR3 nucleotides are TGCGCCAGCAGCGAAACCGGACAGGGACGGGACGAGCAGTACTTC.

The rearrangement uses TRBV27 and TRBJ2-3; D may match TRBD1 or TRBD2 (5 bases each). CDR1 and CDR2 from the germline V gene are MNHEY and SMNVEV (reference sequence). V lost 5 bases and J lost 3, with 12 bases in between. This CDR3 comprises 14 residues. The CDR3 DNA follows: TGTGCCAGCAGTACCGGGACCAAGACAGATACGCAGTATTTT. Its protein is CASSTGTKTDTQYF.

The table lists this clonotype with a few counts. The V call is TRBV10-3, the J call TRBJ2-5; 8 bases match TRBD2. The CDR3 runs to 16 residues. V dropped 6 bases and J dropped 5; count of bases not matched to a gene: 14. Germline V gene data show CDR1 as ENHRY and CDR2 as SYGVKD. The CDR3 region is CAISPVGSGIQETQYF. CDR3 in DNA: TGTGCCATCAGCCCCGTTGGTAGCGGGATTCAGGAGACCCAGTACTTC.

The gene calls are TRBV24-1 and TRBJ2-1; D remains ambiguous. Germline V gives CDR1 KGHDR, CDR2 SFDVKD. This CDR3 has 13 amino acids. V was pared by 2 bases and J by 5 bases, with 6 bases between. The CDR3 is CATSDSNNNEQFF. CDR3 sequence (DNA): TGTGCCACCAGTGATTCGAATAACAATGAGCAGTTCTTC.

In this sample, this clonotype turned up a few times. This chain connects TRBV12-3 or TRBV12-4 to TRBJ1-6; tentative D call: TRBD1 (6 bases). The CDR3 length is 13 residues. Trimming took 8 bases from V and 8 from J, leaving 13 bases between them. The CDR3 DNA reads as TGTGCCAGCCGGCGGGGGGCGGATTCACCCCTCCACTTT. Translating it yields CASRRGADSPLHF.

The chain has TRBV20-1 and TRBJ1-2; D gene unclear. The CDR3 loop spans 12 amino acids. CDR1 and CDR2 from the germline V gene are DFQATT and SNEGSKA (reference sequence). Trimming stripped 0 bases from V and 7 bases from J, with 9 bases between. Here the CDR3 DNA reads TGCAGTGCTAGAGAGGTATCAGTTGGCTACACCTTC. Translating gives CSAREVSVGYTF.

This clonotype occurred many times. CDR3 bases: TGTGCCAGTAGTATTCGAGGTGGGACAGGGGGCAAAACTGAAGCTTTCTTT. Its translation: CASSIRGGTGGKTEAFF. The chain joins TRBV19 to TRBJ1-1; 12 bases line up with TRBD1. CDR1 is LNHDA and CDR2 is SQIVND in the germline V gene (reference sequence). J was trimmed by 5 bases and V by 3 bases; bases with no gene match: 10. The CDR3 runs 17 residues.

This rearrangement joins TRBV7-2 to TRBJ2-7; 11 nucleotides align to TRBD2. V gave up 6 bases and J gave up 5 bases; unmatched junction bases: 18. The germline V gene encodes CDR1 SGHTA and CDR2 FQGNSA. The CDR3 has 18 residues. CDR3 DNA: TGTGCCAGCAGTGAGGGGGCCGGGACTAGCGGCTCGGGGGACGAGCAGTACTTC. The encoded protein is CASSEGAGTSGSGDEQYF.

Concerning this clonotype: Compared with germline, one end of the junction differs, possibly owing to a read error. The chain combines TRBV24-1 with TRBJ2-3; weak D call: TRBD1 (6 bases). The germline V gene has CDR1 KGHDR and CDR2 SFDVKD. This CDR3 is built from 14 residues. CDR3 protein: CATSLQGSTDAQYF. The CDR3 DNA follows: TGTGCCACTTCATTACAGGGAAGCACAGATGCGCAGTATTTT.

To note about this clonotype: A much more abundant neighbour one base away suggests this may be a read error. The conserved phenylalanine or tryptophan normally closing the CDR3 is absent here, so this likely arose from a read error. The chain links TRBV2 to TRBJ1-6, with TRBD1 as a possible D gene (6 bases). Trimming removed 6 bases from V and 0 bases from J, with 15 bases in between. The CDR3 spans 17 residues. Germline-derived CDR1 and CDR2 are SNHLY and FYNNEI. CDR3 protein: CASSLGHFSSYNSPLHS. CDR3 nucleotide sequence: TGTGCCAGCAGCCTGGGACACTTTAGCTCCTATAATTCACCCCTCCACTCT.

This clonotype was seen ten or more times. The chain combines TRBV2 with TRBJ2-5, with D perhaps matching TRBD2 (6 bases). CDR3 length equals 14 residues. V lost 4 bases, J lost 5 bases, and 14 bases lay in between. CDR1 is SNHLY and CDR2 is FYNNEI in the germline V gene. CDR3 bases: TGTGCCAGCAGTGGGGTTTCTGGAGGGGAGACCCAGTACTTC. It codes for CASSGVSGGETQYF.

This clonotype was seen repeatedly, ten times or more. The rearrangement joins TRBV6-5 to TRBJ1-4; D might be TRBD1 (6 bases). Trimming pared 5 bases from V and 5 bases from J, leaving 15 bases between. This CDR3 contains 15 residues. Germline CDR1 reads MNHEY; CDR2 reads SVGAGI. The DNA of the CDR3 is TGTGCCAGCAGTCCCAGGGGAGGGCTCAATGAAAAACTGTTTTTT. Translation: CASSPRGGLNEKLFF.

This chain uses TRBV10-3 with TRBJ2-3; 7 bases line up with TRBD1. Germline CDR1 reads ENHRY; CDR2 reads SYGVKD. Germline trimming cut 2 bases from V and 10 bases from J; bases unmatched to any gene: 15. The CDR3 length is 16 residues. CDR3 in amino acids: CAISEPDPSTGVPQYF. CDR3 DNA sequence: TGTGCCATCAGTGAGCCGGATCCCTCCACAGGGGTGCCGCAGTATTTT.

The genes are TRBV5-1 and TRBJ2-3; TRBD2 aligns across 13 bases. In germline, CDR1 is SGHRS, CDR2 YFSETQ. V lost 4 bases, J lost 2 bases, and 4 bases stayed unmatched. The CDR3 length is 16 residues. The CDR3 here is CASSGGTSGITDTQYF. The CDR3 DNA follows: TGCGCCAGCAGCGGGGGGACTAGCGGGATCACAGATACGCAGTATTTT.

V and J are TRBV14 and TRBJ1-1; D not certain. V lost 4 bases and J lost 5, with 11 bases in between. The CDR3 sequence is 13 residues long. CDR1 SGHDN and CDR2 FVKESK come from the germline V gene. The CDR3 spells CASSPPLETEAFF. CDR3 DNA: TGTGCCAGCAGCCCCCCGCTTGAGACTGAAGCTTTCTTT. Complete variable domain (other parts from reference TRBV14 and TRBJ1-1): EAGVTQFPSHSVIEKGQTVTLRCDPISGHDNLYWYRRVMGKEIKFLLHFVKESKQDESGMPNNRFLAERTGGTYSTLKVQPAELEDSGVYFCASSPPLETEAFFGQGTRLTVV.

This clonotype was detected many times. At one of its ends the junction is not consistent with the germline gene, which may arise from a read error. CDR3 region: CASSLGQGGYEQYF. CDR3 coding DNA: TGTGCCAGCAGTCTCGGACAGGGGGGGTACGAGCAGTACTTC. J is TRBJ2-7 and V is TRBV5-1; 10 bases align to TRBD1. The germline V gene encodes CDR1 SGHRS and CDR2 YFSETQ. The CDR3 sequence is 14 residues long.

V is TRBV20-1 and J is TRBJ2-5, with D uncertain. The germline V gene encodes CDR1 DFQATT and CDR2 SNEGSKA (reference sequence). V was cut by 2 bases and J by 7 bases, with 17 bases left in between. There are 14 residues in the CDR3. The CDR3 is CSARPLGGKGTQYF. DNA for the CDR3: TGCAGTGCTAGACCCCTGGGCGGTAAAGGGACCCAGTACTTC.

The V gene is TRBV6-4, the J gene TRBJ1-1, with 7 bases that match TRBD1. Germline trimming cut 5 bases from V and 3 bases from J; bases unmatched to any gene: 3. This CDR3 is built from 13 residues. Per germline, CDR1 MRHNA and CDR2 SNTAGT. The CDR3: CASSSGQDTEAFF. The CDR3 coding sequence is TGTGCCAGCAGTTCCGGACAGGACACTGAAGCTTTCTTT.

The chain is built from TRBV7-4 and TRBJ2-5, with D maybe TRBD1 (6 bases). The length of the CDR3 is 15 residues. CDR1 is SGHVT, CDR2 SQSDAQ, per germline. V lost 4 bases, J lost 0 bases, and 12 bases lay in between. The CDR3: CASSSDRPYQETQYF. For the CDR3, the DNA is TGTGCCAGCAGCTCGGACAGACCGTACCAAGAGACCCAGTACTTC. Using reference TRBV7-4 and TRBJ2-5 for the parts outside the CDR3, the full variable domain is GAGVSQSPRYKVAKRGRDVALRCDSISGHVTLYWYRQTLGQGSEVLTYSQSDAQRDKSGRPSGRFSAERPERSVSTLKIQRTEQGDSAVYLCASSSDRPYQETQYFGPGTRLLVL.

This clonotype occurred once. The rearrangement joins TRBV19 to TRBJ1-1; weak D call: TRBD1 (5 bases). Trimming removed 8 bases from V and 0 bases from J, with 16 bases in between. CDR1 is LNHDA and CDR2 is SQIVND in the germline V gene (reference sequence). The CDR3 covers 15 residues. The CDR3 DNA is TGTGCCAGTGGGTACCTCAGACAGATGAACACTGAAGCTTTCTTT. Translated: CASGYLRQMNTEAFF.

The table lists this clonotype with many counts. V gene TRBV30 combines with J gene TRBJ1-1, with a possible D match to TRBD1 (5 bases). The CDR3 is 12 amino acids. V lost 2 bases to trimming and J lost 7 bases, with 11 bases between them. Germline V gene lookup returns CDR1 GTSNPN and CDR2 SVGIG (reference sequence). CDR3 protein: CAWSRLDSEAFF. CDR3 bases: TGTGCCTGGAGTCGACTCGACAGTGAAGCTTTCTTT.